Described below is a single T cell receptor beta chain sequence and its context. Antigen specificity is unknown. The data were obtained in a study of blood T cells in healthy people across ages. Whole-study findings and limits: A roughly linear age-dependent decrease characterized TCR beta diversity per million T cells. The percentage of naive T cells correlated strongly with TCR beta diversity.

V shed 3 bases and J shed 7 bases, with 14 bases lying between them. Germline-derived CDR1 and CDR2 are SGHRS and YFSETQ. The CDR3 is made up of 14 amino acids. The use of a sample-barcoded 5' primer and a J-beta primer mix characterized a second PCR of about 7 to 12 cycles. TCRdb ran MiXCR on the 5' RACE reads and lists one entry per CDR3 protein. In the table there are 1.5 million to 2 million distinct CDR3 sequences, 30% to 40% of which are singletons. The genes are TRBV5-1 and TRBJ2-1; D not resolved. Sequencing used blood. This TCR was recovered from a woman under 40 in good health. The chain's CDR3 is CASSSKVGWNEQFF. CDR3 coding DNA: TGCGCCAGCAGCTCAAAAGTGGGATGGAATGAGCAGTTCTTC.